Listed below are T cell receptor beta chains from one sample, sequenced in a study of cytomegalovirus exposure and HLA in healthy donors. The table came from immunoSEQ multiplex PCR; TCRdb's copy has only in-frame clones and leaves some out. In the table there are about 180,000 clones, about 80% of which are singletons. The source material was PBMCs. The receptors were gathered from a man aged 35 to 55 in good health and CMV-seropositive. The CDR3 runs from the conserved cysteine through the conserved F or W. D genes are given only for firm matches. Rows give clone size only sometimes, using once, few, many, or a class for an expanded clone.

j_call: TRBJ1-4; clone_size: once; v_call: TRBV28; cdr3_length: 14; d_call: TRBD1; cdr3_nt: TGTGCCAGCAGTTTGGGGACAGGGTATGAAAAACTGTTTTTT; cdr3_aa: CASSLGTGYEKLFF
j_call: TRBJ2-5; clone_size: NA; v_call: TRBV7-6; cdr3_length: 16; d_call: TRBD1; cdr3_nt: TGTGCCAGCAGCCCACTGGGGGGGGACAGGGGAGAGACCCAGTACTTC; cdr3_aa: CASSPLGGDRGETQYF
j_call: TRBJ2-2; clone_size: NA; v_call: TRBV6-6; cdr3_length: 16; d_call: NA; cdr3_nt: TGTGCCAGCAGTTACTTTCAGAGGGTGGGCGGCGGGGAGCTGTTTTTT; cdr3_aa: CASSYFQRVGGGELFF
j_call: TRBJ2-7; clone_size: NA; v_call: TRBV7-9; cdr3_length: 18; d_call: TRBD1; cdr3_nt: TGTTCCAGCAGCTTAGCGCCGCAGGGGGTAAAGTTGACCTACGAGCAGTACTTC; cdr3_aa: CSSSLAPQGVKLTYEQYF
j_call: TRBJ1-4; clone_size: NA; v_call: TRBV11-2; cdr3_length: 15; d_call: NA; cdr3_nt: TGTGCCAGCAGCTCGCAGGGTCCTCCCCACGCAAAACTGTTTTTT; cdr3_aa: CASSSQGPPHAKLFF
j_call: TRBJ2-1; clone_size: NA; v_call: TRBV6-5; cdr3_length: 14; d_call: TRBD2; cdr3_nt: TGTGCCAGCAGCTACGGACTAGCGGACAATGAGCAGTTCTTC; cdr3_aa: CASSYGLADNEQFF
j_call: TRBJ1-6; clone_size: NA; v_call: TRBV19; cdr3_length: 16; d_call: TRBD1; cdr3_nt: TGTGCCAGTAGTGTGTCCCGGGACAGGGTACATTCACCCCTCCACTTT; cdr3_aa: CASSVSRDRVHSPLHF
j_call: TRBJ2-3; clone_size: NA; v_call: TRBV5-1; cdr3_length: 13; d_call: NA; cdr3_nt: TGCGCCAGCAGCGAGACTAGTCCAGATACGCAGTATTTT; cdr3_aa: CASSETSPDTQYF
j_call: TRBJ2-7; clone_size: NA; v_call: TRBV10-1; cdr3_length: 16; d_call: TRBD2; cdr3_nt: TGCGCCAGCAGTGAGGGGACTAGCGGTAGATCCTACGAGCAGTACTTC; cdr3_aa: CASSEGTSGRSYEQYF
j_call: TRBJ2-5; clone_size: NA; v_call: TRBV9; cdr3_length: 15; d_call: TRBD2; cdr3_nt: TGTGCCAGCAGCCCTCTAGCGGGAGGATGGGAGACCCAGTACTTC; cdr3_aa: CASSPLAGGWETQYF
j_call: TRBJ1-4; clone_size: NA; v_call: TRBV4-1; cdr3_length: 16; d_call: TRBD1; cdr3_nt: TGCGCCAGCAGCCGGGACAGAACAGCAACTAATGAAAAACTGTTTTTT; cdr3_aa: CASSRDRTATNEKLFF
j_call: TRBJ2-1; clone_size: NA; v_call: TRBV19; cdr3_length: 17; d_call: NA; cdr3_nt: TGTGCCAGTAGTTCCCGAAGGGAGCGCACACGGTACAATGAGCAGTTCTTC; cdr3_aa: CASSSRRERTRYNEQFF
j_call: TRBJ1-1; clone_size: NA; v_call: TRBV11-3; cdr3_length: 14; d_call: NA; cdr3_nt: TGTGCCAGCAGCTTAACGCAGGGGAACACTGAAGCTTTCTTT; cdr3_aa: CASSLTQGNTEAFF
j_call: TRBJ2-7; clone_size: NA; v_call: TRBV29-1; cdr3_length: 11; d_call: NA; cdr3_nt: TGCAGCGTTGGCGAAGCGGAGGAGCAGTACTTC; cdr3_aa: CSVGEAEEQYF
j_call: TRBJ2-7; clone_size: NA; v_call: TRBV18; cdr3_length: 15; d_call: TRBD2; cdr3_nt: TGTGCCAGCTCACCCCGGACACCCGGGGGGAACGAGCAGTACTTC; cdr3_aa: CASSPRTPGGNEQYF
j_call: TRBJ2-1; clone_size: few; v_call: TRBV6-1; cdr3_length: 12; d_call: NA; cdr3_nt: TGTGCCAGCAGTAATAGTGAGGTTGAGCAGTTCTTC; cdr3_aa: CASSNSEVEQFF
j_call: TRBJ1-3; clone_size: once; v_call: TRBV7-2; cdr3_length: 18; d_call: NA; cdr3_nt: TGTGCCAGCAGCTTTTCTGGGGGCGGGGGGATCTCTGGAAACACCATATATTTT; cdr3_aa: CASSFSGGGGISGNTIYF
j_call: TRBJ2-4; clone_size: NA; v_call: TRBV7-8; cdr3_length: 17; d_call: TRBD2; cdr3_nt: TGTGCCAGCAGCTTAGGGTTCGGGGGAGGGTTTCAAAACAGTCAGTACTTC; cdr3_aa: CASSLGFGGGFQNSQYF
j_call: TRBJ2-2; clone_size: NA; v_call: TRBV9; cdr3_length: 16; d_call: TRBD2; cdr3_nt: TGTGCCAGCAGCAACAGCGGGAGTAGTCGCGCCGGGGAGCTGTTTTTT; cdr3_aa: CASSNSGSSRAGELFF
j_call: TRBJ1-4; clone_size: NA; v_call: TRBV7-9; cdr3_length: 13; d_call: NA; cdr3_nt: TGTGCCAGCACCCCTGAGGGATGGGGTCAACTGTTTTTT; cdr3_aa: CASTPEGWGQLFF
j_call: TRBJ1-2; clone_size: NA; v_call: TRBV7-9; cdr3_length: 13; d_call: TRBD1; cdr3_nt: TGTGCCAGCAGCCGACAGGGTGGCTATGGCTACACCTTC; cdr3_aa: CASSRQGGYGYTF
j_call: TRBJ2-1; clone_size: few; v_call: TRBV4-2; cdr3_length: 19; d_call: TRBD1; cdr3_nt: TGTGCCAGCAGCCAAGATCGGGACAGGGGTGGTAGGTCCTACAATGAGCAGTTCTTC; cdr3_aa: CASSQDRDRGGRSYNEQFF
j_call: TRBJ2-1; clone_size: NA; v_call: TRBV21-1; cdr3_length: 12; d_call: NA; cdr3_nt: TGTGCCAGCAGCAAAGCTCCCGATGAGCAGTTCTTC; cdr3_aa: CASSKAPDEQFF
j_call: TRBJ2-5; clone_size: few; v_call: TRBV7-6; cdr3_length: 15; d_call: NA; cdr3_nt: TGTGCCAGCAGCTTCTCTTGGACAGAGCAAGAGACCCAGTACTTC; cdr3_aa: CASSFSWTEQETQYF
j_call: TRBJ2-1; clone_size: NA; v_call: TRBV5-1; cdr3_length: 13; d_call: TRBD2; cdr3_nt: TGCGCCAGCAGCTCTAGAATAGCGGGTGAGCAGTTCTTC; cdr3_aa: CASSSRIAGEQFF
j_call: TRBJ1-1; clone_size: NA; v_call: TRBV7-9; cdr3_length: 16; d_call: TRBD1; cdr3_nt: TGTGCCAGCAGCCGAGGGGTCGGACAGGGGAGAACTGAAGCTTTCTTT; cdr3_aa: CASSRGVGQGRTEAFF
j_call: TRBJ2-7; clone_size: NA; v_call: TRBV6-5; cdr3_length: 14; d_call: NA; cdr3_nt: TGTGCCAGCAGTTACCTGGGAGATACCTACGAGCAGTACTTC; cdr3_aa: CASSYLGDTYEQYF
j_call: TRBJ2-5; clone_size: NA; v_call: TRBV7-6; cdr3_length: 16; d_call: TRBD2; cdr3_nt: TGTGCCAGCAGCTTAGGAGGGACTAGCCTCCAAGAGACCCAGTACTTC; cdr3_aa: CASSLGGTSLQETQYF
j_call: TRBJ2-3; clone_size: NA; v_call: TRBV19; cdr3_length: 15; d_call: NA; cdr3_nt: TGTGCCAGTAGCGGACGGACAGTTGGCACAGATACGCAGTATTTT; cdr3_aa: CASSGRTVGTDTQYF
j_call: TRBJ1-5; clone_size: NA; v_call: TRBV19; cdr3_length: 15; d_call: NA; cdr3_nt: TGTGCCAGTAGCCAAGGACTTAATAGCAATCAGCCCCAGCATTTT; cdr3_aa: CASSQGLNSNQPQHF
j_call: TRBJ2-6; clone_size: NA; v_call: TRBV19; cdr3_length: 16; d_call: TRBD2; cdr3_nt: TGTGCCAGTAGTATGTCGATGGTCGGGGGGGCCAACGGCCTGACTTTC; cdr3_aa: CASSMSMVGGANGLTF
j_call: TRBJ2-3; clone_size: NA; v_call: TRBV11-2; cdr3_length: 14; d_call: NA; cdr3_nt: TGTGCCAGCAGCTCACAGGTCCGCAGAGATACGCAGTATTTT; cdr3_aa: CASSSQVRRDTQYF
j_call: TRBJ2-3; clone_size: few; v_call: TRBV2; cdr3_length: 11; d_call: NA; cdr3_nt: TGTGCCAGCAGTGTCTCAGATACGCAGTATTTT; cdr3_aa: CASSVSDTQYF
j_call: TRBJ1-4; clone_size: NA; v_call: TRBV28; cdr3_length: 13; d_call: NA; cdr3_nt: TGTGCCAGCAGTTCCTCACTTCCGGAAAAACTGTTTTTT; cdr3_aa: CASSSSLPEKLFF
j_call: TRBJ1-5; clone_size: NA; v_call: TRBV30; cdr3_length: 14; d_call: TRBD1; cdr3_nt: TGTGCCTGGAGTGTGAGACAGGGAGATCAGCCCCAGCATTTT; cdr3_aa: CAWSVRQGDQPQHF
j_call: TRBJ2-7; clone_size: few; v_call: TRBV11-3; cdr3_length: 16; d_call: NA; cdr3_nt: TGTGCCAGCAGCTTAATGGGTCGCAAGGGGACCTACGAGCAGTACTTC; cdr3_aa: CASSLMGRKGTYEQYF
j_call: TRBJ1-4; clone_size: NA; v_call: TRBV5-1; cdr3_length: 13; d_call: NA; cdr3_nt: TGCGCCAGTTCAGGGTCGGATAATGAAAAACTGTTTTTT; cdr3_aa: CASSGSDNEKLFF
j_call: TRBJ2-1; clone_size: once; v_call: TRBV7-2; cdr3_length: 14; d_call: TRBD1; cdr3_nt: TGTGCCAGCAGCTTAGCGACAGGGAACAATGAGCAGTTCTTC; cdr3_aa: CASSLATGNNEQFF
j_call: TRBJ2-3; clone_size: NA; v_call: TRBV7-9; cdr3_length: 14; d_call: TRBD2; cdr3_nt: TGTGCCAGCAGCTTGCGGGAGCCCACAGATACGCAGTATTTT; cdr3_aa: CASSLREPTDTQYF
j_call: TRBJ2-7; clone_size: NA; v_call: TRBV11-3; cdr3_length: 12; d_call: NA; cdr3_nt: TGTGCCAGCAGAGACCAGGGGCTCGAGCAGTACTTC; cdr3_aa: CASRDQGLEQYF
j_call: TRBJ2-6; clone_size: NA; v_call: TRBV2; cdr3_length: 16; d_call: TRBD1; cdr3_nt: TGTGCCAGCAGTAGGACAGGGGGCGGTGGGGCCAACGGCCTGACTTTC; cdr3_aa: CASSRTGGGGANGLTF
j_call: TRBJ2-1; clone_size: NA; v_call: TRBV5-5; cdr3_length: 16; d_call: TRBD2; cdr3_nt: TGTGCCAGCACCAAGAGCCTAGCGGGAGCCTACAATGAGCAGTTCTTC; cdr3_aa: CASTKSLAGAYNEQFF
j_call: TRBJ2-3; clone_size: NA; v_call: TRBV11-2; cdr3_length: 17; d_call: TRBD2; cdr3_nt: TGTGCCAGCAGCTCGGGACTAGCGGGAGGGCCCACAGATACGCAGTATTTT; cdr3_aa: CASSSGLAGGPTDTQYF
j_call: TRBJ2-7; clone_size: NA; v_call: TRBV5-1; cdr3_length: 16; d_call: TRBD2; cdr3_nt: TGCGCCAGCAGCTTGAATCGGGAGGGCTGGTCCTACGAGCAGTACTTC; cdr3_aa: CASSLNREGWSYEQYF
j_call: TRBJ2-7; clone_size: once; v_call: TRBV5-1; cdr3_length: 14; d_call: TRBD2; cdr3_nt: TGCGCCAGCAGATCTAGCGGAAACTCCTACGAGCAGTACTTC; cdr3_aa: CASRSSGNSYEQYF
j_call: TRBJ2-5; clone_size: NA; v_call: TRBV7-2; cdr3_length: 13; d_call: NA; cdr3_nt: TGTGCCAGCAGCCCACAGGGTCGGGAGACCCAGTACTTC; cdr3_aa: CASSPQGRETQYF
j_call: TRBJ2-7; clone_size: NA; v_call: TRBV19; cdr3_length: 15; d_call: TRBD2; cdr3_nt: TGTGCCAGTAGTCCTAGCGGGAGGCCATCCGGTGAGCAGTACTTC; cdr3_aa: CASSPSGRPSGEQYF
j_call: TRBJ2-2; clone_size: NA; v_call: TRBV5-6; cdr3_length: 15; d_call: NA; cdr3_nt: TGTGCCAGCATCCTCTCCCCAACTATTTCCGGGGAGCTGTTTTTT; cdr3_aa: CASILSPTISGELFF
j_call: TRBJ1-5; clone_size: once; v_call: TRBV19; cdr3_length: 15; d_call: TRBD1; cdr3_nt: TGTGCCAGTAGTCGGACAGGGGACAGCAATCAGCCCCAGCATTTT; cdr3_aa: CASSRTGDSNQPQHF
j_call: TRBJ1-2; clone_size: NA; v_call: TRBV29-1; cdr3_length: 12; d_call: NA; cdr3_nt: TGCAGCGTTGAACCACCTGATAGTGGCTACACCTTC; cdr3_aa: CSVEPPDSGYTF
j_call: TRBJ1-2; clone_size: NA; v_call: TRBV7-9; cdr3_length: 14; d_call: TRBD1; cdr3_nt: TGTGCCAGCAGCGTCAGCGGGACAGGTTTCGGCTACACCTTC; cdr3_aa: CASSVSGTGFGYTF
j_call: TRBJ2-1; clone_size: NA; v_call: TRBV19; cdr3_length: 14; d_call: TRBD2; cdr3_nt: TGTGCCAGTAGTATGACTAGCGGGAGTGATGAGCAGTTCTTC; cdr3_aa: CASSMTSGSDEQFF
j_call: TRBJ2-7; clone_size: NA; v_call: TRBV7-8; cdr3_length: 16; d_call: NA; cdr3_nt: TGTGCCAGCAGCTTCCTTCTTGGGCAGGGCATGGACGAGCAGTACTTC; cdr3_aa: CASSFLLGQGMDEQYF
j_call: TRBJ2-1; clone_size: NA; v_call: TRBV4-1; cdr3_length: 13; d_call: NA; cdr3_nt: TGCGCCAGCAGCCATCAGGACAGAAATGAGCAGTTCTTC; cdr3_aa: CASSHQDRNEQFF
j_call: TRBJ1-3; clone_size: NA; v_call: TRBV10-3; cdr3_length: 14; d_call: TRBD1; cdr3_nt: TGTGCCATCAGGGCTGGGACAGTGGTAAACACCATATATTTT; cdr3_aa: CAIRAGTVVNTIYF
j_call: TRBJ2-1; clone_size: once; v_call: TRBV5-1; cdr3_length: 15; d_call: TRBD2; cdr3_nt: TGCGCCAGCAGCTCCATCCCCGGGGGGGGCAATGAGCAGTTCTTC; cdr3_aa: CASSSIPGGGNEQFF
j_call: TRBJ2-1; clone_size: NA; v_call: TRBV6-5; cdr3_length: 15; d_call: TRBD1; cdr3_nt: TGTGCCAGCAGTCGAACGACAGGGAGATACAATGAGCAGTTCTTC; cdr3_aa: CASSRTTGRYNEQFF
j_call: TRBJ1-4; clone_size: NA; v_call: TRBV5-1; cdr3_length: 19; d_call: NA; cdr3_nt: TGCGCCAGCAGCTACCGGGACAACAGAGACGTAGGTTGGAGCGAAAAACTGTTTTTT; cdr3_aa: CASSYRDNRDVGWSEKLFF
j_call: TRBJ2-3; clone_size: NA; v_call: TRBV10-1; cdr3_length: 13; d_call: NA; cdr3_nt: TGCGCCAGCACCAGGGAAGTCACAGATACGCAGTATTTT; cdr3_aa: CASTREVTDTQYF
j_call: TRBJ2-2; clone_size: NA; v_call: TRBV7-6; cdr3_length: 14; d_call: TRBD1; cdr3_nt: TGTGCCAGCAGTCCGGGACAGTGGGCCGGGGAGCTGTTTTTT; cdr3_aa: CASSPGQWAGELFF